Listed here is a single TCR beta chain. Its antigen remains unidentified. The data stem from a study of T cell responses to AZD1222 COVID-19 vaccine. About the research overall: Second doses were pooled across both intervals (about 4 or about 12 weeks). The study's findings and limits: Only five or six individuals given AZD1222 were seropositive at baseline. Nearly half of the spike-specific TCRs reportedly recognize variant regions that carry no mutations.

The protocol was immunoSEQ multiplex PCR, while the TCRdb copy is restricted to in-frame clones and leaves out a portion. This table holds over 110,000 clones, under 95% found once. Germline V gives CDR1 LNHNV, CDR2 YYDKDF (reference sequence). This CDR3 spans 14 amino acids. V gave up 8 bases and J gave up 0 bases, with 11 bases separating them. The origin of this receptor is an adult in good health. The rearrangement uses TRBV15 and TRBJ1-5; no firm D call. Sample: peripheral blood, taken on day 0 of AZD1222 vaccination. The CDR3 spells CATQRDYSNQPQHF. DNA of the CDR3: TGTGCCACCCAAAGAGACTATAGCAATCAGCCCCAGCATTTT.